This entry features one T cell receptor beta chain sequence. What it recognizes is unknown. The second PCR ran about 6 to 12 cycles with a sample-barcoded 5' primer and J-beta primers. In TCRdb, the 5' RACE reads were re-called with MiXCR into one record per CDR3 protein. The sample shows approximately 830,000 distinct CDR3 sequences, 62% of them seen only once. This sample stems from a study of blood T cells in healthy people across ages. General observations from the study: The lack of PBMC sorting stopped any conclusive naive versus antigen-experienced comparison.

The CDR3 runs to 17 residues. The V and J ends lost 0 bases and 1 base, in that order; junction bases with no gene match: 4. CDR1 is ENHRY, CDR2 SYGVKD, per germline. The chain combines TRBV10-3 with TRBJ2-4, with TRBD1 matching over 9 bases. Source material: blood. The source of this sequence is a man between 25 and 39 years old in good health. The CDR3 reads CAISESSDRGAKNIQYF. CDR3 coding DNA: TGTGCCATCAGTGAGTCGTCGGACAGGGGCGCCAAAAACATTCAGTACTTC.